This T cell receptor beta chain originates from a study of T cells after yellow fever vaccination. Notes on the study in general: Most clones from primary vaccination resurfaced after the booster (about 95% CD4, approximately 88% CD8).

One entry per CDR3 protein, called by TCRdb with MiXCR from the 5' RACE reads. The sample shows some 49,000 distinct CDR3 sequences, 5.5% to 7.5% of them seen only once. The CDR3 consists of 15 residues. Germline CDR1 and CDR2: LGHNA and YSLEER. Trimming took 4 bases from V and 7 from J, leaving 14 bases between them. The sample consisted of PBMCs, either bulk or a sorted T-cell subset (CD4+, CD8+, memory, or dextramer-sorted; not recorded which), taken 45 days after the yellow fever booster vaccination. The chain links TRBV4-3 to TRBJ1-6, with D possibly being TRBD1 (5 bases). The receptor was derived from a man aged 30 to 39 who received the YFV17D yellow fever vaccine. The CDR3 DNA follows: TGCGCCAGCAGCCGTGATGCAGGGATGAATTCACCCCTCCACTTT. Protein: CASSRDAGMNSPLHF.